Each of the 10 T cell receptor beta chains below was sequenced from the same sample in a study of radiotherapy plus CTLA-4 blockade in lung cancer. The protocol was immunoSEQ multiplex PCR, while the TCRdb copy is restricted to in-frame clones and leaves out a portion. Of 55,000 to 80,000 clones in the sample, roughly 80% were seen once. The specimen was peripheral blood, collected from a patient treated with radiotherapy plus ipilimumab. The receptors shown here come from a human donor with non-small cell lung cancer who had a complete response to radiotherapy plus ipilimumab.

CDR3 DNA: TGCAGCGTAATCCGGGACAGGATTAATACTGAAGCTTTCTTT. As protein: CSVIRDRINTEAFF. The chain couples TRBV29-1 to TRBJ1-1, with TRBD1 identical over 8 bases. The germline CDR1 and CDR2 sequences are SQVTM and ANQGSEA. The CDR3 length is 14 residues. V trimming: 6 bases; J trimming: 5 bases; junction bases outside the gene matches: 11.

The J gene is TRBJ1-4, the V gene TRBV19; a weak D match, TRBD1 (5 bases). Germline V lookup: CDR1 LNHDA, CDR2 SQIVND (reference sequence). This CDR3 contains 17 residues. Trimming took off 0 bases at V and 4 bases at J, with 15 bases between the two ends. CDR3 coding DNA: TGTGCCAGTAGTATAGATCGCTTTCGGCAGGGTAATGAAAAACTGTTTTTT. Protein product: CASSIDRFRQGNEKLFF.

The chain carries TRBV18 and TRBJ1-2; 9 bases are shared with TRBD1. The V segment lost 6 bases and the J segment 0 bases; nucleotides outside the gene matches: 8. Germline V gene data show CDR1 as KGHSH and CDR2 as LQKENI. There are 16 residues in the CDR3. CDR3 coding DNA: TGTGCCAGCTCTCGGACAGGGGAACTTACTAACTATGGCTACACCTTC. It translates to CASSRTGELTNYGYTF.

This chain joins TRBV7-2 and TRBJ2-7; perhaps TRBD1 as D (6 bases). This CDR3 comprises 14 residues. Germline CDR1 reads SGHTA; CDR2 reads FQGNSA. Trimming took off 5 bases at V and 4 bases at J, with 15 bases between the two ends. In DNA, the CDR3 is TGTGCCAGCAGCCCAACCGGACAGCTATACGAGCAGTACTTC. Its translation is CASSPTGQLYEQYF.

The chain carries TRBV19 and TRBJ2-2; 7 nucleotides line up with TRBD1. Germline CDR1 and CDR2: LNHDA and SQIVND (reference sequence). This CDR3 region has 15 residues. Trimming removed 1 base from V and 4 bases from J; junction bases left unmatched: 3. The CDR3 DNA sequence: TGTGCCAGTAGTATAGGAGGGGGCGTCACCGGGGAGCTGTTTTTT. It specifies CASSIGGGVTGELFF.

This rearrangement joins TRBV6-5 to TRBJ1-2; D not resolved. V gave up 0 bases and J gave up 8 bases, with 13 bases separating them. The CDR3 contains 14 residues. Germline-derived CDR1 and CDR2 are MNHEY and SVGAGI. CDR3 region: CASSYSFDTYGYTF. CDR3 in DNA: TGTGCCAGCAGTTACTCATTCGACACCTACGGCTACACCTTC.

The J gene is TRBJ1-1, the V gene TRBV6-4; the D gene is possibly TRBD1 (5 bases). Germline-derived CDR1 and CDR2 are MRHNA and SNTAGT. There are 13 residues in the CDR3. V lost 5 bases and J 0 bases, leaving 7 bases between the germline ends. In DNA form, the CDR3 reads TGTGCCAGCAGTCAACAGGTGAACACTGAAGCTTTCTTT. As protein: CASSQQVNTEAFF.

The chain is built from TRBV4-3 and TRBJ1-1, with TRBD1 matching 8 bases. Trimming cost V 2 bases and J 2 bases; bases outside gene matches: 7. The CDR3 runs to 16 residues. CDR1 is LGHNA and CDR2 is YSLEER in the germline V gene. This CDR3 is CASSQPTGGRNTEAFF. The DNA of the CDR3 is TGCGCCAGCAGCCAACCTACAGGGGGGCGCAACACTGAAGCTTTCTTT.

This clone appeared many times. The chain is built from TRBV18 and TRBJ1-1; D call uncertain. This CDR3 has 12 residues. Trimming removed 6 bases at V and 6 bases at J, with 11 bases between. The germline V gene has CDR1 KGHSH and CDR2 LQKENI. The CDR3 coding sequence is TGTGCCAGCTCCCCTCCTGGGGCTGAAGCTTTCTTT. It translates to CASSPPGAEAFF.

This clone was found a few times. The rearrangement links TRBV28 to TRBJ2-7, with TRBD2 matching over 13 bases. V shed 5 bases and J 5 bases; nucleotides not matched to a gene: 3. CDR3 length equals 14 residues. Looked up from germline, CDR1 is MDHEN and CDR2 is SYDVKM. The CDR3 DNA reads TGTGCCAGCAGTGGACTAGCGGGAGTAGACGAGCAGTACGTC. Protein sequence: CASSGLAGVDEQYV.